These 12 T cell receptor beta chains came from one sample sequenced in a study of blood T cell repertoires in COVID-19. The protocol was immunoSEQ multiplex PCR, while the TCRdb copy is restricted to in-frame clones and leaves out a portion. Altogether about 170,000 clones are present, around four fifths being singletons, with the ten largest covering approximately 7.7%. Sequenced sample: peripheral blood. These receptors were collected from a man aged 35 to 55 who had recovered from COVID-19.

The chain links TRBV15 to TRBJ1-2, with D possibly being TRBD1 (5 bases). The CDR3 runs to 16 residues. V lost 0 bases and J lost 5, with 16 bases in between. In germline, CDR1 is LNHNV, CDR2 YYDKDF (reference sequence). The CDR3 DNA reads as TGTGCCACCAGCAGAGATTCATCCGGGGGAGCGTATGGCTACACCTTC. Its translation is CATSRDSSGGAYGYTF.

The chain couples TRBV4-2 to TRBJ2-2, with unresolved D. The CDR3 is 16 residues long. V was clipped by 0 bases and J by 1 base, with 9 bases between them. Germline assignment: CDR1 LGHNA and CDR2 YNFKEQ. Here the CDR3 reads CASSQDPLVNTGELFF. CDR3 sequence (DNA): TGTGCCAGCAGCCAAGACCCGCTAGTGAACACCGGGGAGCTGTTTTTT.

The chain recombines TRBV6-5 with TRBJ1-1; 8 nucleotides line up with TRBD1. After removal of 0 bases from V and 11 bases from J, the junction contained 14 bases not matched to a gene. CDR1 is MNHEY, CDR2 SVGAGI, per germline. The CDR3 loop spans 16 amino acids. The CDR3 DNA is TGTGCCAGCAGTTACTCGAGAGAGACAGGGGTTCGAAAGGCTTTCTTT. Protein: CASSYSRETGVRKAFF.

This clone appeared a single time. The CDR3 is CASSFDRSSGNTIYF. For the CDR3, the DNA is TGTGCCAGCAGTTTCGACAGAAGCTCTGGAAACACCATATATTTT. The genes are TRBV7-9 and TRBJ1-3; D is possibly TRBD1 (5 bases). Germline loops: CDR1 SEHNR, CDR2 FQNEAQ (reference sequence). The ends were cut back, 6 bases at V and 0 bases at J, with 12 bases in the middle. This CDR3 comprises 15 residues. Drawing the rest from reference TRBV7-9 and TRBJ1-3, the complete variable domain is DTGVSQNPRHKITKRGQNVTFRCDPISEHNRLYWYRQTLGQGPEFLTYFQNEAQLEKSRLLSDRFSAERPKGSFSTLEIQRTEQGDSAMYLCASSFDRSSGNTIYFGEGSWLTVV.

This sequence joins TRBV6-5 and TRBJ2-3; TRBD2 matches 11 bases. Germline V gives CDR1 MNHEY, CDR2 SVGAGI. Germline trimming cut 10 bases from V and 4 bases from J; bases unmatched to any gene: 10. The CDR3 contains 15 residues. CDR3 loop: CATTPGTSGSDTQYF. Written as DNA, the CDR3 is TGTGCCACCACACCCGGGACTAGCGGCTCAGATACGCAGTATTTT.

The chain has TRBV28 and TRBJ1-4; the D is unclear. Germline assignment: CDR1 MDHEN and CDR2 SYDVKM. V was cut by 3 bases and J by 4 bases, with 9 bases left in between. This CDR3 spans 14 amino acids. The CDR3 protein is CASSFAQINEKLFF. The CDR3 nucleotides read TGTGCCAGCAGTTTCGCCCAGATTAATGAAAAACTGTTTTTT.

J is TRBJ1-2 and V is TRBV7-2; 9 bases line up with TRBD1. V lost 5 bases and J lost 3; bases outside the gene matches: 7. Germline values: CDR1 SGHTA, CDR2 FQGNSA. The CDR3 has 15 amino acids. The CDR3 nucleotides are TGTGCCAGCAGCCAATCGACAGGGGGAGACTATGGCTACACCTTC. It is translated as CASSQSTGGDYGYTF.

The rearrangement joins TRBV7-9 to TRBJ2-2, with 10 bases fitting TRBD2. The CDR3 runs to 15 residues. The germline V gene encodes CDR1 SEHNR and CDR2 FQNEAQ (reference sequence). Germline trimming cut 3 bases from V and 7 bases from J; bases unmatched to any gene: 5. The CDR3 region has the DNA TGTGCCAGCAGCTTTTCAGCGGGAGGGGACGGGGAGCTGTTTTTT. The encoded protein is CASSFSAGGDGELFF.

This chain connects TRBV7-9 to TRBJ2-7, with a tentative D call TRBD2 (5 bases). CDR3 size: 13 residues. With 7 bases removed from V and 6 bases from J, the gap between germline ends came to 16 bases. CDR1 SEHNR and CDR2 FQNEAQ come from the germline V gene (reference sequence). CDR3 DNA sequence: TGTGCCAGCACCCGACAAGGACGGGGCGAGCAGTACTTC. Amino acid sequence: CASTRQGRGEQYF. Combining the CDR3 with reference TRBV7-9 and TRBJ2-7 gives the whole variable domain DTGVSQNPRHKITKRGQNVTFRCDPISEHNRLYWYRQTLGQGPEFLTYFQNEAQLEKSRLLSDRFSAERPKGSFSTLEIQRTEQGDSAMYLCASTRQGRGEQYFGPGTRLTVT.

This chain uses TRBV25-1 with TRBJ1-1, with TRBD1 matching 7 bases. The CDR3 consists of 13 residues. V was pared by 8 bases and J by 0 bases, with 3 bases of the junction left unmatched. Looked up from germline, CDR1 is MGHDK and CDR2 is SYGVNS. The CDR3 DNA reads TGTGCCAGCTCGGACAGGTTGAACACTGAAGCTTTCTTT. It specifies CASSDRLNTEAFF. Filled out from reference TRBV25-1 and TRBJ1-1, the complete variable domain reads EADIYQTPRYLVIGTGKKITLECSQTMGHDKMYWYQQDPGMELHLIHYSYGVNSTEKGDLSSESTVSRIRTEHFPLTLESARPSHTSQYLCASSDRLNTEAFFGQGTRLTVV.

The V gene is TRBV6-5, the J gene TRBJ2-5, with a possible D match to TRBD2 (5 bases). Trimming removed 0 bases from V and 5 bases from J, with 13 bases in between. Germline V gene lookup returns CDR1 MNHEY and CDR2 SVGAGI. This CDR3 region has 15 residues. The CDR3 bases are TGTGCCAGCAGTTACTCCGGGGTCACTTGGGAGACCCAGTACTTC. Translating gives CASSYSGVTWETQYF.

This chain joins TRBV11-2 and TRBJ1-6, with 7 positions matching TRBD1. From germline, CDR1 is SGHAT and CDR2 FQNNGV. Trimming took 4 bases from V and 6 from J; bases not matched to a gene: 6. The CDR3 length is 15 residues. This CDR3 reads CASSSSGTVNSPLHF. For the CDR3, the DNA is TGTGCCAGCAGCTCCTCCGGGACAGTTAATTCACCCCTCCACTTT.